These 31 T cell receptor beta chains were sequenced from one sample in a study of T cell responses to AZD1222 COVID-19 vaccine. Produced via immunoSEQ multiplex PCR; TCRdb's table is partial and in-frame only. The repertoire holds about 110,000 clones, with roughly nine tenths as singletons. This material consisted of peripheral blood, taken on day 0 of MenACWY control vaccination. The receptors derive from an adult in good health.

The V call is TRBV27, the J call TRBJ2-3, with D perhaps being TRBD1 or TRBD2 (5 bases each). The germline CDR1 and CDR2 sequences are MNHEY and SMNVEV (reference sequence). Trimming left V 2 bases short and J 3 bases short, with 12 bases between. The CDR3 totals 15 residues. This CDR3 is CASSLQRGRTDTQYF. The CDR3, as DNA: TGTGCCAGCAGTTTACAGAGGGGTAGGACAGATACGCAGTATTTT.

The CDR3 DNA reads as TGTGCCAGCAGCCCCGGACCCGGGATTGAGGGCTACACCTTC. It translates to CASSPGPGIEGYTF. The chain uses TRBV7-8 and TRBJ1-2, with D unclear. The CDR3 runs 14 residues. The germline gives CDR1 SGHVS, CDR2 FQNEAQ. Trimming left V 5 bases short and J 8 bases short, with 18 bases between.

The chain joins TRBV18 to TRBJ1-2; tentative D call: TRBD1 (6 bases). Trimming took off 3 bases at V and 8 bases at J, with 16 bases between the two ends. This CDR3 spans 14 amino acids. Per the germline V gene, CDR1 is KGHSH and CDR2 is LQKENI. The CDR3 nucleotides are TGTGCCAGCTCACCTTCGGACAGCCGTGGGGGCTACACCTTC. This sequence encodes CASSPSDSRGGYTF.

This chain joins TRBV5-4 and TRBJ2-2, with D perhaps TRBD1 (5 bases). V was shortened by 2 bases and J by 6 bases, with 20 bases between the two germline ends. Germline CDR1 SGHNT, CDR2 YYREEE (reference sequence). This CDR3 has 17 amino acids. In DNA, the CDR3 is TGTGCCAGCAGCTTTTTCAAGGTTGGGGCCTCTGCCGGGGAGCTGTTTTTT. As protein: CASSFFKVGASAGELFF.

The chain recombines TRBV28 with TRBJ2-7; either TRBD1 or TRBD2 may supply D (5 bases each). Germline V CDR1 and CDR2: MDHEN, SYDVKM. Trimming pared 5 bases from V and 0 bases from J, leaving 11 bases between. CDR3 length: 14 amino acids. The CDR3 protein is CASSRPGTSYEQYF. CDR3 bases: TGTGCCAGCAGTCGCCCGGGGACCTCCTACGAGCAGTACTTC. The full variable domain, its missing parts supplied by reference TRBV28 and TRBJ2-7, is DVKVTQSSRYLVKRTGEKVFLECVQDMDHENMFWYRQDPGLGLRLIYFSYDVKMKEKGDIPEGYSVSREKKERFSLILESASTNQTSMYLCASSRPGTSYEQYFGPGTRLTVT.

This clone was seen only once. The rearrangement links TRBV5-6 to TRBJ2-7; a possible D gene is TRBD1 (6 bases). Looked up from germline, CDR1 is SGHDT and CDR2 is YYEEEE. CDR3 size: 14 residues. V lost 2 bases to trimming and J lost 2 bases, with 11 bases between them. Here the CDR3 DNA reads TGTGCCAGCAGCTTATTGACAGGCACCTACGAGCAGTACTTC. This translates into CASSLLTGTYEQYF.

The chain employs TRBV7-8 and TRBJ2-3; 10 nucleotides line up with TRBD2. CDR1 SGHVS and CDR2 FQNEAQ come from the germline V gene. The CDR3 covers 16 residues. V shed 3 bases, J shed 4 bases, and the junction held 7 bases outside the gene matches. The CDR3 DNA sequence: TGTGCCAGCAGCTTTAGCGGGGGGTTTCTCGCAGATACGCAGTATTTT. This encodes CASSFSGGFLADTQYF.

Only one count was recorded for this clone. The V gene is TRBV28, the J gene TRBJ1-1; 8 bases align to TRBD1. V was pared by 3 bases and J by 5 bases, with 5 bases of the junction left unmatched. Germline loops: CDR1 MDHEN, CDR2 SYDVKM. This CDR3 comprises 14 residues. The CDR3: CASSFAGGKTEAFF. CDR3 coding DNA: TGTGCCAGCAGTTTCGCAGGGGGCAAAACTGAAGCTTTCTTT.

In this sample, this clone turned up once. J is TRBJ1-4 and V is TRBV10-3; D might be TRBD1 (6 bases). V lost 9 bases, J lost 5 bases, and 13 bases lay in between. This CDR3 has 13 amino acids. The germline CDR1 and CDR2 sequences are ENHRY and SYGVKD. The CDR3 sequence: CAIRDILNEKLFF. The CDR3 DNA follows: TGTGCCATAAGGGACATTTTAAATGAAAAACTGTTTTTT.

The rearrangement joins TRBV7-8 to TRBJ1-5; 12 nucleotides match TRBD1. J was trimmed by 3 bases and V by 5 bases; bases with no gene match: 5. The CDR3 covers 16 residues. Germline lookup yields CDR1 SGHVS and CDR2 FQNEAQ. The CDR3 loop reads CASSLGTGGDNQPQHF. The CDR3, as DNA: TGTGCCAGCAGCCTGGGGACAGGGGGCGACAATCAGCCCCAGCATTTT. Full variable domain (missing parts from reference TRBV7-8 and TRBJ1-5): GAGVSQSPRYKVAKRGQDVALRCDPISGHVSLFWYQQALGQGPEFLTYFQNEAQLDKSGLPSDRFFAERPEGSVSTLKIQRTQQEDSAVYLCASSLGTGGDNQPQHFGDGTRLSIL.

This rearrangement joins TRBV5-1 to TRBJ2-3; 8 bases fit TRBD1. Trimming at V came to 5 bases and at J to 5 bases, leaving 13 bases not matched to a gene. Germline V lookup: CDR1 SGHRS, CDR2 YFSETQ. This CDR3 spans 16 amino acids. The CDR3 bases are TGCGCCAGCAGGGGCGGGGCGACAGGGGAACAAGATACGCAGTATTTT. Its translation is CASRGGATGEQDTQYF.

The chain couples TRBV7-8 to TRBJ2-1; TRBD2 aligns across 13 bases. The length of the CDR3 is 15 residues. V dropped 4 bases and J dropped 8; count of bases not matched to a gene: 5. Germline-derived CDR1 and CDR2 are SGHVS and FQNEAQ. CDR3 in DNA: TGTGCCAGCAGCTCAGAGGGACTAGCGGGGCATGAGCAGTTCTTC. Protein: CASSSEGLAGHEQFF.

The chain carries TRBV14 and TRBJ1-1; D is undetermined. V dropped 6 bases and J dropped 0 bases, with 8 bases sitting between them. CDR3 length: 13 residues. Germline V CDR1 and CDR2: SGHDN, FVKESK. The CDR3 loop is CASSFVLNTEAFF. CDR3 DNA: TGTGCCAGCAGTTTCGTCTTGAACACTGAAGCTTTCTTT. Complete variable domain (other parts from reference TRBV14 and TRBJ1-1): EAGVTQFPSHSVIEKGQTVTLRCDPISGHDNLYWYRRVMGKEIKFLLHFVKESKQDESGMPNNRFLAERTGGTYSTLKVQPAELEDSGVYFCASSFVLNTEAFFGQGTRLTVV.

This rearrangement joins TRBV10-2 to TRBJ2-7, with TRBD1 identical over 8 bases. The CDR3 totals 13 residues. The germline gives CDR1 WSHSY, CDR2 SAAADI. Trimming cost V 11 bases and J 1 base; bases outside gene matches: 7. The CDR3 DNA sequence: TGCGCCGGTGGGACAGGCCTTTCCTACGAGCAGTACTTC. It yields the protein CAGGTGLSYEQYF.

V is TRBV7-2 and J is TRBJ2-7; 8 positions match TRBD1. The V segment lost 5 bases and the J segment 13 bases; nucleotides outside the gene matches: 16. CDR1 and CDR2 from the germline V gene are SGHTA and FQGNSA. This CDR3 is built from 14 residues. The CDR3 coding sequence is TGTGCCAGCAGCATCCTTTCACAGGGGGGATTTAGTTACTTC. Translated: CASSILSQGGFSYF.

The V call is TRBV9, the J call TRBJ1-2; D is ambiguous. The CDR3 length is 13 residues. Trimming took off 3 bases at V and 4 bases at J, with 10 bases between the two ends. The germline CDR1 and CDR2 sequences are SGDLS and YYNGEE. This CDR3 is CASSDGGPYGYTF. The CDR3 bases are TGTGCCAGCAGCGACGGAGGGCCCTATGGCTACACCTTC.

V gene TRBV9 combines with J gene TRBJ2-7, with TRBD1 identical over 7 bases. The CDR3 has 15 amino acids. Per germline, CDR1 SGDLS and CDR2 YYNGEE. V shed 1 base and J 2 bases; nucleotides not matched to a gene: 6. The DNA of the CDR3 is TGTGCCAGCAGCGTATCCGGGACAGACGCCTACGAGCAGTACTTC. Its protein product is CASSVSGTDAYEQYF.

In DNA form, the CDR3 reads TGTGCCAGCAGTTCAATTGTTAACACAGATACGCAGTATTTT. It is translated as CASSSIVNTDTQYF. The chain carries TRBV11-2 and TRBJ2-3, with unresolved D. The CDR3 contains 14 residues. Germline assignment: CDR1 SGHAT and CDR2 FQNNGV. Trimming cost V 6 bases and J 2 bases, with 12 bases left between them.

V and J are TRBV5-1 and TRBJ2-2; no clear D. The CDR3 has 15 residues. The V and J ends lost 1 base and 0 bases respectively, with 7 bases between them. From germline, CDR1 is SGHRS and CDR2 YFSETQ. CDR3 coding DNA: TGCGCCAGCAGCTTGTATGGTCCGAACACCGGGGAGCTGTTTTTT. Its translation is CASSLYGPNTGELFF.

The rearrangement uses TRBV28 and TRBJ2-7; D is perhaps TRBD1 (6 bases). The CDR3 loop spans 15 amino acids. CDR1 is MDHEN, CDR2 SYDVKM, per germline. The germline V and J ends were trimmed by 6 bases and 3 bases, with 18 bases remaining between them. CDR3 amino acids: CASRPTGRGGYEQYF. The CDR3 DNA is TGTGCCAGCAGACCTACAGGGAGAGGGGGCTACGAGCAGTACTTC.

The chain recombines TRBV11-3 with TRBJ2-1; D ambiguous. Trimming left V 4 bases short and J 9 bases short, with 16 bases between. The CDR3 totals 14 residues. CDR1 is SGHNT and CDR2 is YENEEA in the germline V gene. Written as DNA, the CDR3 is TGTGCCAGCAGCTCTTACCCTCAGGTACCTGAGCAGTTCTTC. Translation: CASSSYPQVPEQFF.

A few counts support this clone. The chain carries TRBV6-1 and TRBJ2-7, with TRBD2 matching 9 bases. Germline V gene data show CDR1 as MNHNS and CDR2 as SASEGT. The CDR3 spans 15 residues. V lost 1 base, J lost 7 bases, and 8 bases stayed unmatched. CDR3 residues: CASSEVASGAMEQYF. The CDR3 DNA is TGTGCCAGCAGTGAAGTGGCTAGCGGGGCGATGGAGCAGTACTTC.

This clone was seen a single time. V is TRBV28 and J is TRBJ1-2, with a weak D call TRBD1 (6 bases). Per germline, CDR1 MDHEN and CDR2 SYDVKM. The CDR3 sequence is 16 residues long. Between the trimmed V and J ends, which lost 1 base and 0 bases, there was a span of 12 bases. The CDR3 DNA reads TGTGCCAGCAGTTTATTAGGCAGGGGAGCTAACTATGGCTACACCTTC. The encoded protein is CASSLLGRGANYGYTF.

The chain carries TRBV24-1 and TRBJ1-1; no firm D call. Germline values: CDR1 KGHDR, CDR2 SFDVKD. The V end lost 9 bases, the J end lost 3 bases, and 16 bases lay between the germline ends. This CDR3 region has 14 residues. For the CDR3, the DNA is TGTGCCACCCCCCAAAAAGGCCCAGACACTGAAGCTTTCTTT. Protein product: CATPQKGPDTEAFF.

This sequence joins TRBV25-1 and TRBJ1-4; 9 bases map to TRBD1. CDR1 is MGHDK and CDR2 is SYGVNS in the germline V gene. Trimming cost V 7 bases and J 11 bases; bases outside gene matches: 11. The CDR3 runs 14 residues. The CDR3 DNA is TGTGCCAGCACCCTTACAGGGGGCTATACTAAACTGTTTTTT. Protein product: CASTLTGGYTKLFF. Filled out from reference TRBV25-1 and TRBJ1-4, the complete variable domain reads EADIYQTPRYLVIGTGKKITLECSQTMGHDKMYWYQQDPGMELHLIHYSYGVNSTEKGDLSSESTVSRIRTEHFPLTLESARPSHTSQYLCASTLTGGYTKLFFGSGTQLSVL.

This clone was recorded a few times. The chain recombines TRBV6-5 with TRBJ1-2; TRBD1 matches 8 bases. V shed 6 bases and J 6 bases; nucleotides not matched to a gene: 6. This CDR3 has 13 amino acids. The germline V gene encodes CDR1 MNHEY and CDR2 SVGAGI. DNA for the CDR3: TGTGCCAGCAGACAGGGGGTTGGTGATGGCTACACCTTC. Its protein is CASRQGVGDGYTF.

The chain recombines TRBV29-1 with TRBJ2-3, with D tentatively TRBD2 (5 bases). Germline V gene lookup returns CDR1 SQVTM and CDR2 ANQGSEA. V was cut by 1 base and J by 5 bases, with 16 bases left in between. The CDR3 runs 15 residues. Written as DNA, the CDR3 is TGCAGCGTTGAAGGCCGGCGGGCTTCGCAAGATACGCAGTATTTT. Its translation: CSVEGRRASQDTQYF.

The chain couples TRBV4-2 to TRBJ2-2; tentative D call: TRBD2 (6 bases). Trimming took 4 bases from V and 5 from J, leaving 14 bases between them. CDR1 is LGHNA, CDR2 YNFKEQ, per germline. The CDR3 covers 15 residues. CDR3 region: CASSPDRGRTGELFF. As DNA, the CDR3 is TGTGCCAGCAGCCCGGATCGGGGGAGGACCGGGGAGCTGTTTTTT.

The CDR3 nucleotides read TGTGCCAGCAGGGGTACAGGGGACTATGGCTACACCTTC. Its translation: CASRGTGDYGYTF. The chain joins TRBV3-1 (or the pseudogene TRBV3-2) to TRBJ1-2, with TRBD1 matching 7 bases. CDR3 length: 13 amino acids. Germline-derived CDR1 and CDR2 are LGHDT and YNNKEL (reference sequence). Trimming cost V 6 bases and J 3 bases; bases outside gene matches: 4.

CDR3 nucleotide sequence: TGTGCCAGCAGCTTAACGTTAGCGGGCAATGAGCAGTTCTTC. Its translation: CASSLTLAGNEQFF. V gene TRBV7-3 combines with J gene TRBJ2-1; 7 bases map to TRBD2. The CDR3 spans 14 residues. Germline CDR1 reads SGHTA; CDR2 reads FQGTGA. The V and J ends lost 0 bases and 6 bases, in that order; junction bases with no gene match: 2.

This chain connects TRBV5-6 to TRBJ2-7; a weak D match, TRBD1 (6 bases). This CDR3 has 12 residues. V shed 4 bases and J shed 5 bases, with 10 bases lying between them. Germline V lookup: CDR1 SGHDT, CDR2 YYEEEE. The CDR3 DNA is TGTGCCAGCAGCGACACAGGGAACGAGCAGTACTTC. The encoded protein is CASSDTGNEQYF.